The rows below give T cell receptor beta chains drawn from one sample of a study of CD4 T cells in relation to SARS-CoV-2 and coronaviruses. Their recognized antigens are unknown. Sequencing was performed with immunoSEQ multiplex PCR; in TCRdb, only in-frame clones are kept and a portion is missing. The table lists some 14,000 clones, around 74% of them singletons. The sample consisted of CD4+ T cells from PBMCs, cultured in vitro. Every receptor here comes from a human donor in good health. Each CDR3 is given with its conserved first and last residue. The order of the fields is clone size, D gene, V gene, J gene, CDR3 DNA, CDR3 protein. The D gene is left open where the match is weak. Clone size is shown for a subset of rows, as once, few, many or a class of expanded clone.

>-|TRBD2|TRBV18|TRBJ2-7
TGTGCCAGTTGCCCGCGGGAGGGCCTCCTCGAGCAGTACTTC
CASCPREGLLEQYF
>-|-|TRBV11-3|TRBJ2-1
TGTGCCAGCAGTTATACTGGCTCCTACAATGAGCAGTTCTTC
CASSYTGSYNEQFF
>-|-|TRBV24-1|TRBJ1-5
TGTGCCACCAGTGAGCCGCCGGGTCAGCCCCAGCATTTT
CATSEPPGQPQHF
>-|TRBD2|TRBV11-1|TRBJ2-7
TGTGCCAGCAGCCGGGAGGGCGACAGCTCCTACGAGCAGTACTTC
CASSREGDSSYEQYF
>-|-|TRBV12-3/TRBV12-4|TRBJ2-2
TGTGCCAGCCAAATCAGGGACCCCGGGGAGCTGTTTTTT
CASQIRDPGELFF
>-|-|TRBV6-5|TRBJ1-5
TGTGCCAGCTTCCGGGATAGCAATCAGCCCCAGCATTTT
CASFRDSNQPQHF
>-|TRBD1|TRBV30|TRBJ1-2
TGTGCCTGGAGTGGACAGGGCGATGGCTACACCTTC
CAWSGQGDGYTF
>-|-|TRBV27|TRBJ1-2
TGTGCCAGCAGTTTTTTCCCAGGGTATGGCTACACCTTC
CASSFFPGYGYTF
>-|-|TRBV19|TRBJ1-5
TGTGCCAGTAGTTACGGAGGGGCAAGTCAGCCCCAGCATTTT
CASSYGGASQPQHF
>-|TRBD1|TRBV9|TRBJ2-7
TGTGCCAGCAGCGTAGGGACAGGAATGTCTCTGTACTTC
CASSVGTGMSLYF
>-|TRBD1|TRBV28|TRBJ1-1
TGTGCCAGCAGTAGGACAGGGCCGGGCACTGAAGCTTTCTTT
CASSRTGPGTEAFF
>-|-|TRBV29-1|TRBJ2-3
TGCAGCGTTGAGCTGGGATATTCGGATACGCAGTATTTT
CSVELGYSDTQYF
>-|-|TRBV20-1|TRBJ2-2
TGCAGTGCTAGTAGCGGCCCGGGCCGGGAGCTGTTTTTT
CSASSGPGRELFF
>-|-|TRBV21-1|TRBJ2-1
TGTGCCAGCACAGGGAATGAGCAGTTCTTC
CASTGNEQFF
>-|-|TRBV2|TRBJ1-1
TGTGCCAGCAAAGGCCGGATTAGGGGGACTGAAGCTTTCTTT
CASKGRIRGTEAFF
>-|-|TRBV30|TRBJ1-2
TGTGCCTGGAGTCCGGCGTTACGGATCTATGGCTACACCTTC
CAWSPALRIYGYTF
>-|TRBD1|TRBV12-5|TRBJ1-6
TGTGCTAGTGGTTCCTCCGGGACAGATAATTCACCCCTCCACTTT
CASGSSGTDNSPLHF
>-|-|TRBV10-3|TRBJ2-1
TGTGCCATCAGTACAGGGCGGCATGAGCAGTTCTTC
CAISTGRHEQFF
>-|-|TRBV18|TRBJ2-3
TGTGCCAGCTCACCGCCAAACACAGATACGCAGTATTTT
CASSPPNTDTQYF
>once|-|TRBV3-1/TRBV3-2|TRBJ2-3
TGTGCCAGCAGCCGGGACGAGAAAAAGTCTGATACGCAGTATTTT
CASSRDEKKSDTQYF
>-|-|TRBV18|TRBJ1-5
TGTGCCAGCTCACCAAGGGGCAATCAGCCCCAGCATTTT
CASSPRGNQPQHF
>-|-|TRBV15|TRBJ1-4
TGTGCCACCAGCAGAGCCCAGGGGAGTGAAAAACTGTTTTTT
CATSRAQGSEKLFF
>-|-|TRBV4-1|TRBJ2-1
TGCGCCAGCAGCCAAGATCTCCCTGTCTACAATGAGCAGTTCTTC
CASSQDLPVYNEQFF
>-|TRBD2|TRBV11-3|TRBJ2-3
TGTGCCAGCAGCTTACGCCCTAGCGGGAAAACAGATACGCAGTATTTT
CASSLRPSGKTDTQYF
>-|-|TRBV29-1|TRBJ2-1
TGCAGCGTTCCGGGACTGCGCAATGAGCAGTTCTTC
CSVPGLRNEQFF
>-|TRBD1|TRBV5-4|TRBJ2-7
TGTGCCAGCAGCTCGCCGGGACAGCCCTACGAGCAGTACTTC
CASSSPGQPYEQYF
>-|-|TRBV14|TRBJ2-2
TGTGCCAGCAGCCAAGGATGGGGGCAGGGTGACACCGGGGAGCTGTTTTTT
CASSQGWGQGDTGELFF
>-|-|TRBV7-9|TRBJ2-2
TGTGCCAGCAGCCAGGGGGGGACCGGGGAGCTGTTTTTT
CASSQGGTGELFF
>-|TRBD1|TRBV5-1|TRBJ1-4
TGCGCCAGCAGCTTATCGGGACAGGGGGCTATCGCTAATGAAAAACTGTTTTTT
CASSLSGQGAIANEKLFF
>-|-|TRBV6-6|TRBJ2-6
TGTGCCAGCAGTTCCGCGTGGGGGGCTGGGGCCAACGTCCTGACTTTC
CASSSAWGAGANVLTF
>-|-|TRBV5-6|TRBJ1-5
TGTGCCAGCAGCTTGGCCCCAAATAGCAATCAGCCCCAGCATTTT
CASSLAPNSNQPQHF
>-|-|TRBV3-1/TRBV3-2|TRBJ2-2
TGTGCCAGCAGCCGCCTTGGAGAGGAGCTGTTTTTT
CASSRLGEELFF
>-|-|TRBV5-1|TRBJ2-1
TGCGCCAGCAGAGGTGACGTACACAATGAGCAGTTCTTC
CASRGDVHNEQFF
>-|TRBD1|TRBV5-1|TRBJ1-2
TGCGCCAGCAGCTCATACGGGACAGGGGACTATGGCTACACCTTC
CASSSYGTGDYGYTF
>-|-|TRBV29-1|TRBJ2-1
TGCAGCGTTGAGGGGAAACTAGTCTCCTGGGAGCAGTTCTTC
CSVEGKLVSWEQFF
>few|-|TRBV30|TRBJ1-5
TGTGCCTGGAACAACAGGGTAGGCAATCAGCCCCAGCATTTT
CAWNNRVGNQPQHF
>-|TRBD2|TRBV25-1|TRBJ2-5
TGTGCCAGCAGCGGCCCGGGACTAGCGGGAGCAGAGACCCAGTACTTC
CASSGPGLAGAETQYF
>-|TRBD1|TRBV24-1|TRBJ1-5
TGTGCCACCAGTGAAGGGAGACAGGGGAGCAATCAGCCCCAGCATTTT
CATSEGRQGSNQPQHF
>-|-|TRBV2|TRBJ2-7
TGTGCCAGCAAAGAGGGTTCCTACGAGCAGTACTTC
CASKEGSYEQYF
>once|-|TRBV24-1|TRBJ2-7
TGTGCCACCAGTGATAAGGGTTGGGAGCAGTACTTC
CATSDKGWEQYF
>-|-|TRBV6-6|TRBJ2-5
TGTGCCAGCAGTTATAGGCCCGAGACCCAGTACTTC
CASSYRPETQYF
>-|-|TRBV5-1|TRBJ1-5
TGCGCCAGCAGCTTGGGGCCCGGGGAACATCAGCCCCAGCATTTT
CASSLGPGEHQPQHF
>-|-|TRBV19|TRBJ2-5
TGTGCCAGTAGTATCGGGGGAAGTCAAGAGACCCAGTACTTC
CASSIGGSQETQYF
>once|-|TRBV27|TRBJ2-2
TGTGCCAGCAGTAAACCCCCGACATCTACCCCAACCGGGGAGCTGTTTTTT
CASSKPPTSTPTGELFF
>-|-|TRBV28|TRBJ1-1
TGTGCCAGCAGTTATACTAATGCGGTGAACACTGAAGCTTTCTTT
CASSYTNAVNTEAFF